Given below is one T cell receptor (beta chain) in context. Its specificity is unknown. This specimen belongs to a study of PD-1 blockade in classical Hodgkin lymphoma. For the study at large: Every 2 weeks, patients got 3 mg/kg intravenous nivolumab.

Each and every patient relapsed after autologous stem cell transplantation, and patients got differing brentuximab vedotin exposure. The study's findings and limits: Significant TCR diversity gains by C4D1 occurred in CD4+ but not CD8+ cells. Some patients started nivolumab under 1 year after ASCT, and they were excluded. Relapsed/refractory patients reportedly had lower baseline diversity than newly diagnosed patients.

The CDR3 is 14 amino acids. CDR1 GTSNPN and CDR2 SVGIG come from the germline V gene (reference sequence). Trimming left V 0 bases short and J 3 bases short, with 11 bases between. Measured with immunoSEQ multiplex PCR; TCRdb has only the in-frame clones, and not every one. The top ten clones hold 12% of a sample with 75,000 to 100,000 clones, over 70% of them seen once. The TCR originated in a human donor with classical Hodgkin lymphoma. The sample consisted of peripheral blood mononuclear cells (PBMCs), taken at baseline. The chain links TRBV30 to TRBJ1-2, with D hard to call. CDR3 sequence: CAWSVRGTYYGYTF. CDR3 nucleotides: TGTGCCTGGAGTGTACGGGGAACCTACTATGGCTACACCTTC.